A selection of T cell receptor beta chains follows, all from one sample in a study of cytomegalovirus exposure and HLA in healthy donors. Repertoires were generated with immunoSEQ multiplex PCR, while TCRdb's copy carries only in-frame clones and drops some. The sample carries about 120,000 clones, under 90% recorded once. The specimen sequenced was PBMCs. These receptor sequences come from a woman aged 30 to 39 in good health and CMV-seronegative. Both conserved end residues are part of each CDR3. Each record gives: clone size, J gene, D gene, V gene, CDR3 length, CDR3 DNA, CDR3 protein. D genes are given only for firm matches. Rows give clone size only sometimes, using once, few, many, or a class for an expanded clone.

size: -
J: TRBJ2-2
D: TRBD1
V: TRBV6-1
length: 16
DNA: TGTGCCAGCAGTGAAGTCGGACAGGGGAACACCGGGGAGCTGTTTTTT
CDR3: CASSEVGQGNTGELFF

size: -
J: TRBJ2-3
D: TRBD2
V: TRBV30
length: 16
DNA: TGTGCCTGGACCTTGGGGGCACTAGCGGGGGGAGATACGCAGTATTTT
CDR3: CAWTLGALAGGDTQYF

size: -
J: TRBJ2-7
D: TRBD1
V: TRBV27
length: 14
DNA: TGTGCCAGCAGCCTGGGACAGGCACCTTACGAGCAGTACTTC
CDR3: CASSLGQAPYEQYF

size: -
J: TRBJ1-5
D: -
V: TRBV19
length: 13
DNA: TGTGCCAGTAGTACCCAGGGAAATCAGCCCCAGCATTTT
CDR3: CASSTQGNQPQHF

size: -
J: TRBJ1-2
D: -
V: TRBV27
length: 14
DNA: TGTGCCAGCAGTTTATCGCAGGCTAACTATGGCTACACCTTC
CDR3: CASSLSQANYGYTF

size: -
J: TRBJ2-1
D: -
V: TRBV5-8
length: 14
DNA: TGTGCCAGCAAGAGTAGCGAGACACCTAATGAGCAGTTCTTC
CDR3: CASKSSETPNEQFF

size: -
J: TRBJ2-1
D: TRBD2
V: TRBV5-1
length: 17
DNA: TGCGCCAGCAGTATGGGGGGGTGGACTAGCGGTGACAATGAGCAGTTCTTC
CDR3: CASSMGGWTSGDNEQFF

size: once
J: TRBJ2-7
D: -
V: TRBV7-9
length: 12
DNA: TGTGCCAGCAGCTTTAGCTCCTACGAGCAGTACTTC
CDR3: CASSFSSYEQYF

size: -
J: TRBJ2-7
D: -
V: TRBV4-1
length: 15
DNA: TGCGCCAGCAGCCAAGAACAGGCCCCACATTGCGAGCAGTACTTC
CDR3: CASSQEQAPHCEQYF

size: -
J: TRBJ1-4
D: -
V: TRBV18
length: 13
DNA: TGTGCCAGCTCACCAGGGTGGCGGGAAAAACTGTTTTTT
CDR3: CASSPGWREKLFF

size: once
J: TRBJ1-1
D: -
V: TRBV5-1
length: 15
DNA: TGCGCCAGCAGCTCAGGGGTATTTGCCAACACTGAAGCTTTCTTT
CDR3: CASSSGVFANTEAFF

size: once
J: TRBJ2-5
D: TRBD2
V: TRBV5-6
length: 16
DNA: TGTGCCAGCAGCTTGGGGACTAGCGGGTTGCAAGAGACCCAGTACTTC
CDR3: CASSLGTSGLQETQYF

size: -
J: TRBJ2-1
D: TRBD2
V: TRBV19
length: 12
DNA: TGTGCCAGTAGTATGACTAGCTGGGAGCAGTTCTTC
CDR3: CASSMTSWEQFF

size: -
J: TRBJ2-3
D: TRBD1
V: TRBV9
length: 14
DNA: TGTGCCAGCAGCGACGGACAGGGGGCAGATACGCAGTATTTT
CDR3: CASSDGQGADTQYF

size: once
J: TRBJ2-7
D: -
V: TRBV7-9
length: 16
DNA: TGTGCCAGCAGCTTGGGGGGGCGGGCGGGAGACTACGAGCAGTACTTC
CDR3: CASSLGGRAGDYEQYF

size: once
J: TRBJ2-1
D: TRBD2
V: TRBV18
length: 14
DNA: TGTGCCAGCTCACCACTAGCGGGAGGCAATGAGCAGTTCTTC
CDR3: CASSPLAGGNEQFF

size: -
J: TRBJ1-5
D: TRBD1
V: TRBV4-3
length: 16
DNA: TGCGCCAGCAGCCAGGGACAGGGGGCGGACAATCAGCCCCAGCATTTT
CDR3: CASSQGQGADNQPQHF

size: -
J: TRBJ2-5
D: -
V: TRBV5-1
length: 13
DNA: TGCGCCAGCCGTCCCGATTCCGGGGAGACCCAGTACTTC
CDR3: CASRPDSGETQYF

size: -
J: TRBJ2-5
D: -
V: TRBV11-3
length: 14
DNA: TGTGCCAGCAGCTCCAGAGACGGGATAGAGACCCAGTACTTC
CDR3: CASSSRDGIETQYF

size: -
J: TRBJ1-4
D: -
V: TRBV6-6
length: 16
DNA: TGTGCCAGCCGGCCCCATGGGGGCGAATTCAATGAAAAACTGTTTTTT
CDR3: CASRPHGGEFNEKLFF